A few counts support the clone carrying this TCR beta chain. The data stem from a study of blood T cell repertoires in COVID-19. Study processing details: Reference gene primers were amplified, and this amplification served to estimate nucleated cell counts. Here immunoSEQ multiplex PCR was the method, and the copy in TCRdb shows in-frame clones only, minus some. The V and J calls and clone size were taken over from that table, and D and trimming were inferred from the DNA. Counted here are hundreds of thousands of clones, 85% to 90% occurring once; the ten biggest clones make up over 3%. The V gene end was trimmed by 3 bases and the J gene end by 1 base; junction bases not matched to a gene: 3. CDR1 SEHNR and CDR2 FQNEAQ come from the germline V gene (reference sequence). The CDR3 totals 16 residues.

This TCR was sampled from a woman aged 50 to 65 in a cohort exposed to, infected with or recovered from COVID-19 (not recorded which). The sequencing input was PBMCs or T cells enriched from blood (not recorded which). The V call is TRBV7-9, the J call TRBJ1-2; 12 nucleotides align to TRBD1. CDR3 sequence reads: CASSLGQGALNYGYTF. Here the CDR3 DNA reads TGTGCCAGCAGCTTGGGACAGGGGGCGCTTAACTATGGCTACACCTTC.